This record covers a single T cell receptor (beta chain). Its antigen is unknown. At least 5 micrograms of total RNA were extracted per sample. The sample originates from a study of blood T cells in healthy people across ages. Regarding the study as a whole: Both naive CD4+ cell counts and diversity were greater in long-lived donors than in aged donors.

Primed by a sample-barcoded 5' primer and a J-beta primer mix, a second PCR proceeded for 7 to 11 cycles. A template-switch adaptor that had 12 random nucleotides put a tag on each cDNA molecule. Per sample, CDR3-containing paired-end reads numbered at least 3 million. One entry per CDR3 protein results from TCRdb running MiXCR on the 5' RACE reads. In the table there are roughly 1,800,000 distinct CDR3 sequences, approximately 50% of which are singletons. This CDR3 is built from 15 residues. Germline V gives CDR1 LGHNA, CDR2 YNFKEQ. The germline V and J ends were trimmed by 0 bases and 1 base, with 10 bases remaining between them.

The sequence was obtained from a woman aged 40 to 49 in good health. The J gene is TRBJ2-7, the V gene TRBV4-2; no firm D call. Sequenced input: blood. The CDR3 reads CASSQDVDGSYEQYF. DNA of the CDR3: TGTGCCAGCAGCCAAGACGTGGACGGTTCCTACGAGCAGTACTTC.